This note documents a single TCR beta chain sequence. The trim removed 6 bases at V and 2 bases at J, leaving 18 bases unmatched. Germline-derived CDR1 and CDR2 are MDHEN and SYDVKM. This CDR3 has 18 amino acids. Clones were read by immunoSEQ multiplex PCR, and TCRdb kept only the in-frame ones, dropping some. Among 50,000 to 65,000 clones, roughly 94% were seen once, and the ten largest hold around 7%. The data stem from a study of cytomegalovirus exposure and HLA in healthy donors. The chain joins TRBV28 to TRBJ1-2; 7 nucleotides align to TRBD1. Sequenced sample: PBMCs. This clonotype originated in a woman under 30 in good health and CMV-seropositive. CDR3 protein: CASRVWGRQGGTNYGYTF. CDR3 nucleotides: TGTGCCAGCAGGGTATGGGGGCGGCAGGGGGGTACCAACTATGGCTACACCTTC.